This passage covers 8 T cell receptor beta chains from one sample sequenced in a study of cytomegalovirus exposure and HLA in healthy donors. Sequencing used immunoSEQ multiplex PCR; TCRdb keeps in-frame clones, though not all of them. The sample records about 110,000 clones, approximately 91% being singletons. The sequenced sample consisted of PBMCs. The receptor source for this set is a woman younger than 30 in good health and CMV-seronegative.

The chain is built from TRBV6-6 and TRBJ1-1, with no clear D. V was trimmed by 7 bases and J by 10 bases, leaving 19 bases between them. Germline lookup yields CDR1 MNHNY and CDR2 SVGAGI (reference sequence). The CDR3 contains 13 residues. The CDR3 sequence is CASILALGERAFF. CDR3 nucleotides: TGTGCCAGCATATTGGCTCTTGGGGAGCGAGCTTTCTTT.

The V call is TRBV4-1, the J call TRBJ2-5, with D uncertain. CDR3 length: 15 residues. Germline V gene sequence: CDR1 MGHRA, CDR2 YSYEKL. The V and J ends lost 2 bases and 5 bases respectively, with 15 bases between them. The CDR3 DNA is TGCGCCAGCAGCCAAAGGCTCACTACTGGGGAGACCCAGTACTTC. Translated, it gives CASSQRLTTGETQYF.

This clone was recorded once. The V gene is TRBV7-2, the J gene TRBJ2-7; D gene ambiguous. From germline, CDR1 is SGHTA and CDR2 FQGNSA. V lost 1 base and J lost 12, with 10 bases in between. The CDR3 extends over 11 amino acids. The CDR3 sequence: CASSLVYLLYF. CDR3 nucleotide sequence: TGTGCCAGCAGCTTAGTGTACTTACTGTACTTC.

CDR3 sequence: CASSRRGGELFF. Here the CDR3 DNA reads TGTGCCAGCAGTCGCAGGGGAGGGGAGCTGTTTTTT. This chain links TRBV2 with TRBJ2-2; tentative D call: TRBD1 (6 bases). From germline, CDR1 is SNHLY and CDR2 FYNNEI. CDR3 size: 12 residues. Deletions cut 5 bases from V and 8 bases from J, with 9 bases between.

The chain recombines TRBV9 with TRBJ2-2, with a weak D call TRBD1 (5 bases). Trimming stripped 5 bases from V and 7 bases from J, with 9 bases between. Germline CDR1 SGDLS, CDR2 YYNGEE. The CDR3 runs to 12 residues. In DNA form, the CDR3 reads TGTGCCAGCAGGGGGCTAAACGGGGAGCTGTTTTTT. Amino acid sequence: CASRGLNGELFF.

The chain joins TRBV7-8 to TRBJ2-1; weak D call: TRBD2 (5 bases). CDR1 SGHVS and CDR2 FQNEAQ come from the germline V gene. V lost 5 bases to trimming and J lost 8 bases, with 7 bases between them. The CDR3 is 11 residues long. The CDR3 reads CASSTLDEQFF. In DNA, the CDR3 is TGTGCCAGCAGCACACTAGATGAGCAGTTCTTC.

The rearrangement joins TRBV27 to TRBJ2-5; TRBD2 matches 11 bases. Germline loops: CDR1 MNHEY, CDR2 SMNVEV (reference sequence). Trimming removed 0 bases from V and 5 bases from J; junction bases left unmatched: 2. CDR3 size: 15 residues. CDR3 sequence: CASSLSASGRETQYF. The CDR3 DNA sequence: TGTGCCAGCAGTTTATCAGCTAGCGGGAGGGAGACCCAGTACTTC.

The V gene is TRBV28, the J gene TRBJ2-1; no definite D call. V was cut by 6 bases and J by 8 bases, with 11 bases left in between. The germline gives CDR1 MDHEN, CDR2 SYDVKM. The CDR3 loop spans 12 amino acids. The CDR3, as DNA: TGTGCCAGCAGCTCCCCCCCCTATGAGCAGTTCTTC. Translating it yields CASSSPPYEQFF.